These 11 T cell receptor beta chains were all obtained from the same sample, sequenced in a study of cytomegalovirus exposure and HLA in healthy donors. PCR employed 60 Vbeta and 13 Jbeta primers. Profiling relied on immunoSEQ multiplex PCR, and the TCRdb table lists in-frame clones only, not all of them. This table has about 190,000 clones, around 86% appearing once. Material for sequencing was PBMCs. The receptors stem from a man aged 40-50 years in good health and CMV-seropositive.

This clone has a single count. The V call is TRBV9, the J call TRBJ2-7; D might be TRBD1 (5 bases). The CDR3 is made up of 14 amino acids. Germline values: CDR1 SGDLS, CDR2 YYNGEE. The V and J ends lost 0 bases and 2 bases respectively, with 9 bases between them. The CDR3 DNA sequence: TGTGCCAGCAGCGTAGGGGGCGTCCCCTACGAGCAGTACTTC. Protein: CASSVGGVPYEQYF.

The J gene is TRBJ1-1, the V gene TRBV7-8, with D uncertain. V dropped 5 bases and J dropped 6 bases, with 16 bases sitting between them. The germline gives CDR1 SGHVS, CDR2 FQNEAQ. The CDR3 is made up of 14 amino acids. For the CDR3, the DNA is TGTGCCAGCAGCCTCATACTTTCCGGGTCTGAAGCTTTCTTT. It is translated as CASSLILSGSEAFF.

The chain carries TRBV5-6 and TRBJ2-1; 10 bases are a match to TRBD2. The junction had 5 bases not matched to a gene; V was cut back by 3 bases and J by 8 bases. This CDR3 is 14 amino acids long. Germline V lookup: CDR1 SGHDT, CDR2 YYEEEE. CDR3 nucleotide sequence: TGTGCCAGCAGCTCCCTAGGGACTAGCGATGAGCAGTTCTTC. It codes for CASSSLGTSDEQFF. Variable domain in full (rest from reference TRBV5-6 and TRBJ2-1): DAGVTQSPTHLIKTRGQQVTLRCSPKSGHDTVSWYQQALGQGPQFIFQYYEEEERQRGNFPDRFSGHQFPNYSSELNVNALLLGDSALYLCASSSLGTSDEQFFGPGTRLTVL.

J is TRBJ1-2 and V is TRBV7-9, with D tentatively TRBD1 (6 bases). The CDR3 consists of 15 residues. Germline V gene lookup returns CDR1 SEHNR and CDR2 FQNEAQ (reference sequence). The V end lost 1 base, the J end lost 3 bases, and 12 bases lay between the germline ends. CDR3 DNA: TGTGCCAGCAGCTTAGAAAACAGGGTGTACTATGGCTACACCTTC. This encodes CASSLENRVYYGYTF.

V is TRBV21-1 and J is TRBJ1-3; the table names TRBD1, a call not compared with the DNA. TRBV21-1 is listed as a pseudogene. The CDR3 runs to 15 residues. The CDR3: CASSKEQGTGNTIYF. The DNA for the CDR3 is TGTGCCAGCAGCAAGGAACAGGGTACTGGAAACACCATATATTTT.

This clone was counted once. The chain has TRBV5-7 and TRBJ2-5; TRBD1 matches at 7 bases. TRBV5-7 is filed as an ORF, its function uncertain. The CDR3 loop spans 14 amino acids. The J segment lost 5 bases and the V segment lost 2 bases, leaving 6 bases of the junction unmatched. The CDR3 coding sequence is TGTGCCAGCAGCTTTCTGGCCAGGGGGGAGACCCAGTACTTC. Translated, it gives CASSFLARGETQYF.

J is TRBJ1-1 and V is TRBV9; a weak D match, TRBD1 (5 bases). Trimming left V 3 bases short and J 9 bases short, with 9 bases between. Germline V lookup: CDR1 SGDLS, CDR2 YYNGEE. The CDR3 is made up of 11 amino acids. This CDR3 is CASSDGGKAFF. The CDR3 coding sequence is TGTGCCAGCAGCGACGGGGGGAAAGCTTTCTTT.

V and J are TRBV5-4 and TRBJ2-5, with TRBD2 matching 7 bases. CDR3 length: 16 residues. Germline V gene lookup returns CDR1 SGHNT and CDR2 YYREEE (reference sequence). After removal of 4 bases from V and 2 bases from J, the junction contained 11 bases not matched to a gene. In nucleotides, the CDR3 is TGTGCCAGCAGCACCCAAGCGGGGAGCGTGCAAGAGACCCAGTACTTC. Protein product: CASSTQAGSVQETQYF.

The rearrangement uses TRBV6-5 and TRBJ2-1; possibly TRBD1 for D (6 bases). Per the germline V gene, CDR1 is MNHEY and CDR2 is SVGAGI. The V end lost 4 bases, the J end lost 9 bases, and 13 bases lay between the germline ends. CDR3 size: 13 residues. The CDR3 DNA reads TGTGCCAGCAGTTCGACAGGACCGGGTGAGCAGTTCTTC. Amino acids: CASSSTGPGEQFF.

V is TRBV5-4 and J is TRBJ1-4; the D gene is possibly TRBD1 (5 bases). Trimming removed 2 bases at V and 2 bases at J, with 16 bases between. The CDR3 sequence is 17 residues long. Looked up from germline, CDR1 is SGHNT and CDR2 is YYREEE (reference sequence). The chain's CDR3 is CASSFGPGGGTNEKLFF. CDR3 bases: TGTGCCAGCAGCTTCGGTCCCGGGGGAGGCACTAATGAAAAACTGTTTTTT.

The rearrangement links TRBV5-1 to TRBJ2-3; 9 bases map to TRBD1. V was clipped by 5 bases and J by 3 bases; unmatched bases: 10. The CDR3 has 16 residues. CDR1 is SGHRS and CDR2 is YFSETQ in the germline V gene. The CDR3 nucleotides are TGCGCCAGCAGTCAATTCGCCGGGACAGGGACAGATACGCAGTATTTT. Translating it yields CASSQFAGTGTDTQYF.